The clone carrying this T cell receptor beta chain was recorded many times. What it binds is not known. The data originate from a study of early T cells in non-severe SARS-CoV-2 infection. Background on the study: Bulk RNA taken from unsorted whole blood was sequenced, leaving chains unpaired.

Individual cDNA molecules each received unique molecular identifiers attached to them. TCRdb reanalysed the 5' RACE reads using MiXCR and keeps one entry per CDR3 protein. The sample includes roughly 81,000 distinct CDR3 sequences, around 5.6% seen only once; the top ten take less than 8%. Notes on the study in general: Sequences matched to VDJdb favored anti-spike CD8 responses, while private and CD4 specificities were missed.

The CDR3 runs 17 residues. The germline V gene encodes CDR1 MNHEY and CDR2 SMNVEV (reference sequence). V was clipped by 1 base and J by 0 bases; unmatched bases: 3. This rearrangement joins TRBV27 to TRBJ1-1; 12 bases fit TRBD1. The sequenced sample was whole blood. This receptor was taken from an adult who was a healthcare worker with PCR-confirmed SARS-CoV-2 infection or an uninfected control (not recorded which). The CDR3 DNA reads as TGTGCCAGCAGTTTATATGGGACAGGGGGCTTGAACACTGAAGCTTTCTTT. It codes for CASSLYGTGGLNTEAFF.